This T cell receptor beta chain is from a study of blood T cell repertoires in COVID-19. Study at large: Some COVID-19 samples were acute and others convalescent; all came from the United States, Italy and Spain. Nucleic acid was either cDNA or gDNA, and it came from T cells, B-cell-depleted T cells, or PBMCs.

In the original workflow: Estimation of nucleated cell counts relied on the amplification of reference gene primers. Profiled with immunoSEQ multiplex PCR; TCRdb holds only in-frame clones, not every one. For V, J and clone size, that table is used; D and trimming come from the DNA. This table holds approximately 260,000 clones, roughly 84% found once. Sequenced: peripheral blood. The sequence derives from a woman aged 40 to 49 with active or convalescent COVID-19.

CDR3 amino acids: CAWSASGGGMNNQPQHF. The CDR3 DNA follows: TGTGCCTGGAGTGCGTCGGGCGGAGGAATGAACAATCAGCCCCAGCATTTT. The chain couples TRBV30 to TRBJ1-5; D is uncertain. V was pared by 1 base and J by 3 bases, with 19 bases between. The CDR3 is 17 amino acids. CDR1 GTSNPN and CDR2 SVGIG come from the germline V gene (reference sequence). The full variable domain, rest sourced from reference TRBV30 and TRBJ1-5, is SQTIHQWPATLVQPVGSPLSLECTVEGTSNPNLYWYRQAAGRGLQLLFYSVGIGQISSEVPQNLSASRPQDRQFILSSKKLLLSDSGFYLCAWSASGGGMNNQPQHFGDGTRLSIL.